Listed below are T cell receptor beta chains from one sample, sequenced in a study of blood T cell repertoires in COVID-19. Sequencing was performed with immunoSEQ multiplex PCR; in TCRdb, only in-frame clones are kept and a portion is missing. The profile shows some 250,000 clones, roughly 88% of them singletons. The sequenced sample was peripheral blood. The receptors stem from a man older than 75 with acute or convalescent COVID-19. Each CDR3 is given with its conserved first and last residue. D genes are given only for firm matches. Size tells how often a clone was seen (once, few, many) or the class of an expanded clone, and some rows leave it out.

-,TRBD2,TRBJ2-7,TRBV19,TGTGCCAGTAAAAGGTGGTCTAGCGGGCCGCGGGACGAGCAGTACTTC,CASKRWSSGPRDEQYF
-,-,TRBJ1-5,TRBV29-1,TGCAGCGTCCAAACAGGCAATCAGCCCCAGCATTTT,CSVQTGNQPQHF
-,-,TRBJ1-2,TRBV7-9,TGTGCCAGCAGCGCCGACGGGGTCTATGGCTACACCTTC,CASSADGVYGYTF
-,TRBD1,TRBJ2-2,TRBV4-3,TGCGCCAGCAGCCAACGGACAGGGGCAGTCGCCGGGGAGCTGTTTTTT,CASSQRTGAVAGELFF
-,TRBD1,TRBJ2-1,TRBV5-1,TGCGCCAGCAGCTTGGAGGGGGCCGGTGAGCAGTTCTTC,CASSLEGAGEQFF
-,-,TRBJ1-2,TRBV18,TGTGCCAGCTCACCACAAAGTTCTCGGGGATCCAACTATGGCTACACCTTC,CASSPQSSRGSNYGYTF
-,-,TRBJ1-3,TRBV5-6,TGTGCCAGCAGCTCCGGGACAAACTCTGGAAACACCATATATTTT,CASSSGTNSGNTIYF
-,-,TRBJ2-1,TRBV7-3,TGTGCCAGCAGCTTAACTGTCCAAGGGGATGAGCAGTTCTTC,CASSLTVQGDEQFF
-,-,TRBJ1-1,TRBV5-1,TGCGCCAGCAGCCTAGCGAGGTTGACGAACACTGAAGCTTTCTTT,CASSLARLTNTEAFF
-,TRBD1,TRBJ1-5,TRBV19,TGTGCCAGTAGCGAACCGGGACAGGGTAGCAATCAGCCCCAGCATTTT,CASSEPGQGSNQPQHF
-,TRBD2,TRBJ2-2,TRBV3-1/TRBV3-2,TGTGCCAGCAGCCAAGTCCCCCAGGGACTAGCGGGAGGATCGAACACCGGGGAGCTGTTTTTT,CASSQVPQGLAGGSNTGELFF
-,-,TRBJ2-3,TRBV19,TGTGCCAGTAGTATTCTGAGTCCAAGCACAGATACGCAGTATTTT,CASSILSPSTDTQYF
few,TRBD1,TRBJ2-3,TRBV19,TGTGCCAGTAATCATAGGGACAGAGATACGCAGTATTTT,CASNHRDRDTQYF
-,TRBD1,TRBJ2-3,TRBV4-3,TGCGCCAGCAGCCCGGGACAGGGGACTGGTACGCAGTATTTT,CASSPGQGTGTQYF
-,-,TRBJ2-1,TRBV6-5,TGTGCCAGCTTAGGGGGAGGGAATGAGCAGTTCTTC,CASLGGGNEQFF
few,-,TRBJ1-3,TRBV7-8,TGTGCCAGCAGCTTAGCCACAGACGGAAACACCATATATTTT,CASSLATDGNTIYF
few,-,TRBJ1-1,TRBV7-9,TGTGCCAGCAGCTTAGCGGAGGTAATGAACACTGAAGCTTTCTTT,CASSLAEVMNTEAFF
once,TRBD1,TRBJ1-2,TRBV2,TGTGCCAGCAGTGAAGAGGGACAGGGGGCTTATGGCTACACCTTC,CASSEEGQGAYGYTF
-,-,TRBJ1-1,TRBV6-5,TGTGCCAGCAGTTTCTTGTTCCCCGGGGGGAACACTGAAGCTTTCTTT,CASSFLFPGGNTEAFF
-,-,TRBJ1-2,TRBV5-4,TGTGCCAGCAGCCCAGACAAGTATGGCTACACCTTC,CASSPDKYGYTF
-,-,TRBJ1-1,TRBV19,TGTGCCAGTATAGTTGACGGCAGGGAGAACACTGAAGCTTTCTTT,CASIVDGRENTEAFF
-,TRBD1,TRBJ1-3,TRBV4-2,TGTGCCAGCAGCCAAGGTGACAGGGGGTCCCTATCGACCTCTGGAAACACCATATATTTT,CASSQGDRGSLSTSGNTIYF
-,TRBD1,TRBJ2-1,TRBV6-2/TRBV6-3,TGTGCCAGCAGTGGACAGGGAGAGTACAATGAGCAGTTCTTC,CASSGQGEYNEQFF
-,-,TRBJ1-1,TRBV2,TGTGCCACCATGATGTCGGTAGTCGCTGAAGCTTTCTTT,CATMMSVVAEAFF
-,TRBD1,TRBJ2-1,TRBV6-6,TGTGCCAGCAGTCGCGACAGGGTGGGTATGTCTTACAATGAGCAGTTCTTC,CASSRDRVGMSYNEQFF
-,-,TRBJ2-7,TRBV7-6,TGTGCCAGCAGCTTAGGAGAACAGGCCAACTACGAGCAGTACTTC,CASSLGEQANYEQYF